This TCR beta chain was sequenced during a study of technical replicates of blood from a few donors. CDR1 is SGHDT, CDR2 YYEEEE, per germline. There are 14 residues in the CDR3. V lost 0 bases to trimming and J lost 3 bases; unmatched junction nucleotides: 3. Produced via immunoSEQ multiplex PCR; TCRdb's table is partial and in-frame only. This repertoire shows more than 70,000 clones, approximately 96% found once; its top ten account for approximately 0.2%. Sequenced input: T cells isolated from PBMCs. The chain employs TRBV5-6 and TRBJ2-7; TRBD2 matches 7 bases. The source is a human donor in good health. The chain's CDR3 is CASSLGLANYEQYF. CDR3 nucleotides: TGTGCCAGCAGCTTGGGACTAGCAAACTACGAGCAGTACTTC.